The text below deals with one T cell receptor (beta chain). The record originates from a study of blood T cell repertoires in COVID-19. About the study: The United States, Italy and Spain were the sources of the acute and convalescent COVID-19 samples.

The assay was immunoSEQ multiplex PCR, and TCRdb's table has in-frame clones only and misses some. Of about 52,000 clones listed, over 75% are singletons. CDR1 and CDR2 (germline): MDHEN, SYDVKM. The length of the CDR3 is 12 residues. The sample comprised peripheral blood. The clonotype originates from a woman aged 80 or over with COVID-19, enrolled during active disease. The V and J genes are TRBV28 and TRBJ2-7; D is possibly TRBD2 (6 bases). The DNA for the CDR3 is TGTGACCGACCGGGACTGACCTACGAGCAGTACTTC. Its translation is CDRPGLTYEQYF.